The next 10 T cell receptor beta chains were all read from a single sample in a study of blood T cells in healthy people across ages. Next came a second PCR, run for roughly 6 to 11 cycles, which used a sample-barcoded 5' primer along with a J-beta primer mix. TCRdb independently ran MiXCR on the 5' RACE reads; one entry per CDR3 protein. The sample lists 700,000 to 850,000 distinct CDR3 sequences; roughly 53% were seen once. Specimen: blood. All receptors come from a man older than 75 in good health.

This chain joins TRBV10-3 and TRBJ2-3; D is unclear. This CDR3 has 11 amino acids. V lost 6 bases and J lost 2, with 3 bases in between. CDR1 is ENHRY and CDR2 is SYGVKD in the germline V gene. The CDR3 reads CAIRYTDTQYF. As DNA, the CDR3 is TGTGCCATCAGGTACACAGATACGCAGTATTTT.

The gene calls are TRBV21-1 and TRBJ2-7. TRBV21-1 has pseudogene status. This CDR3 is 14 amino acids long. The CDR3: CASSNYGTSYEQYF. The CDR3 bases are TGTGCCAGCAGCAACTACGGGACCTCCTACGAGCAGTACTTC.

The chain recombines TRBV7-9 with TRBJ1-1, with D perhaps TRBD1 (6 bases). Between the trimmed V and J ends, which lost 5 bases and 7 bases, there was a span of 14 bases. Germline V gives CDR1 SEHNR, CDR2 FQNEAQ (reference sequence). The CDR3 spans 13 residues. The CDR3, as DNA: TGTGCCAGCAGCACCTCTGGGACATATGAAGCTTTCTTT. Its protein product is CASSTSGTYEAFF.

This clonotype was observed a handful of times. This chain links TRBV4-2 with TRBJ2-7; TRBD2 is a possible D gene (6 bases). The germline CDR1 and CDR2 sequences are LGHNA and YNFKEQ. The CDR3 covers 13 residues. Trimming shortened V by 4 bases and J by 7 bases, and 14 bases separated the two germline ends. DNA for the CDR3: TGTGCCAGCAGCCGCAGCACTAGCCCTGAGCAGTACTTC. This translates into CASSRSTSPEQYF.

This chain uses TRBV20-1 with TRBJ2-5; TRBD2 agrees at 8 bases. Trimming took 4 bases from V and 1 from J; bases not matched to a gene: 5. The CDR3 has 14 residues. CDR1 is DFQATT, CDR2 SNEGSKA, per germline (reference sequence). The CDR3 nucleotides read TGCAGTGCTAACCCTAGCGGGTTCCAAGAGACCCAGTACTTC. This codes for CSANPSGFQETQYF.

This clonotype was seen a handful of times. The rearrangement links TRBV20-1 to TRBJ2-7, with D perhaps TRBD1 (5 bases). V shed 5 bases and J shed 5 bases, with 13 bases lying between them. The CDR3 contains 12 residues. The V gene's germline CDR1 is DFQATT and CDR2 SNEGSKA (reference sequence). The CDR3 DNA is TGCAGTGCTCGGACACTTTCAGACGAGCAGTACTTC. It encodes CSARTLSDEQYF.

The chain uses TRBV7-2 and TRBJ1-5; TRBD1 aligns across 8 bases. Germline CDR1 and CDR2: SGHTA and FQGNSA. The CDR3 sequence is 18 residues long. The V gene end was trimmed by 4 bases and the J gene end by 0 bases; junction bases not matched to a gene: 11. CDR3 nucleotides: TGTGCCAGCAGCTCGTGGACAGGGACGGAGATTAGCAATCAGCCCCAGCATTTT. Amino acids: CASSSWTGTEISNQPQHF. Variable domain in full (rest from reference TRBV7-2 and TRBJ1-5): GAGVSQSPSNKVTEKGKDVELRCDPISGHTALYWYRQSLGQGLEFLIYFQGNSAPDKSGLPSDRFSAERTGGSVSTLTIQRTQQEDSAVYLCASSSWTGTEISNQPQHFGDGTRLSIL.

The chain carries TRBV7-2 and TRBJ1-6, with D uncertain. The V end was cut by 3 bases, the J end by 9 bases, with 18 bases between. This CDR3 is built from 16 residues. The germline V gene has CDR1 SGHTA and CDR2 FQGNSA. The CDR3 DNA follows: TGTGCCAGCAGCTTGGCGATGACAAATCCCTCTTCACCCCTCCACTTT. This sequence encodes CASSLAMTNPSSPLHF.

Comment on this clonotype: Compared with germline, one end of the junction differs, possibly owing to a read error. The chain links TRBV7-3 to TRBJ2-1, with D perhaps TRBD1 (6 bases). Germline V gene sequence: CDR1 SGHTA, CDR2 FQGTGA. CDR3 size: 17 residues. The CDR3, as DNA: TGTGCCGGCAGCACAAATTTCAGGGGTAGCTCCTACAATGAGCAGTTCTTC. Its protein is CAGSTNFRGSSYNEQFF.

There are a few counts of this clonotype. CDR3 sequence (DNA): TGTGCCAGCAGCTTAGGGACAGGGGGCCCCTACAATGAGCAGTTCTTC. Translated, it gives CASSLGTGGPYNEQFF. The chain joins TRBV13 to TRBJ2-1; 10 bases match TRBD1. The germline V gene encodes CDR1 PRHDT and CDR2 FYEKMQ (reference sequence). With 0 bases clipped from V and 2 bases from J, the junction kept 1 base outside the gene matches. The CDR3 has 16 residues.